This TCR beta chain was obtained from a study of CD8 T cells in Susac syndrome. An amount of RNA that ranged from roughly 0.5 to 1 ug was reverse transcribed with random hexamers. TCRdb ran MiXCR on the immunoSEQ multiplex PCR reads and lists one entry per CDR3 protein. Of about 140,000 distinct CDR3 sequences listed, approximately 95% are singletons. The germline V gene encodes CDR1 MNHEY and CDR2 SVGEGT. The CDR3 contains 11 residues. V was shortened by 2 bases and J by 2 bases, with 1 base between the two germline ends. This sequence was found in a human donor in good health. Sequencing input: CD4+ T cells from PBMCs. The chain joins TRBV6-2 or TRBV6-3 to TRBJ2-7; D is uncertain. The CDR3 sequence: CASSYPYEQYF. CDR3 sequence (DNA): TGTGCCAGCAGTTACCCCTACGAGCAGTACTTC.